This entry describes one T cell receptor (beta chain). The length of the CDR3 is 17 residues. The V gene end was trimmed by 1 base and the J gene end by 5 bases; junction bases not matched to a gene: 9. Germline CDR1 is SEHNR and CDR2 is FQNEAQ (reference sequence). The data belong to a study of blood T cell repertoires in COVID-19. The protocol was immunoSEQ multiplex PCR, while the TCRdb copy is restricted to in-frame clones and leaves out a portion. The sample has 300,000 to 350,000 clones, roughly 89% seen once. The genes are TRBV7-9 and TRBJ2-1, with TRBD2 matching over 9 bases. This TCR came from a young woman who had recovered from COVID-19. Sequenced input: PBMCs or T cells enriched from blood (not recorded which). Here the CDR3 reads CASSLVGSGRSNNEQFF. For the CDR3, the DNA is TGTGCCAGCAGCTTAGTGGGAAGCGGGAGGAGCAACAATGAGCAGTTCTTC.